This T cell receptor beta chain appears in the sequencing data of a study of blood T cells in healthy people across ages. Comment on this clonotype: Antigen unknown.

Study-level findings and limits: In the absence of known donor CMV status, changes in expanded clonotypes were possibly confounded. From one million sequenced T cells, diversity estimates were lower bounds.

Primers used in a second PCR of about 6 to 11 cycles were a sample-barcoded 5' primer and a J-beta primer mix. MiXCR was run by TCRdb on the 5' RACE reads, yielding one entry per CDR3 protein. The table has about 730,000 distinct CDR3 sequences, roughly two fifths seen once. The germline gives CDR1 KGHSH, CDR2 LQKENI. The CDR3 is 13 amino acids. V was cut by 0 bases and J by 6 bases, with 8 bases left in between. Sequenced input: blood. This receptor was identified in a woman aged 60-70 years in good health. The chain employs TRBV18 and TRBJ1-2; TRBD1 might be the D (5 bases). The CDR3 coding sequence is TGTGCCAGCTCACCACCGATGGGGGATGGCTACACCTTC. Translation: CASSPPMGDGYTF.